This TCR beta chain was observed in a study of cytomegalovirus exposure and HLA in healthy donors. Study outcomes and limitations: According to an earlier analysis, most TCR beta V segments yielded productive rearrangements about 90% or about 30% of the time. CMV serostatus was the only recorded immune exposure for donors. Most CMV-associated TCR beta chains were later found to appear HLA-restricted.

The CDR3 spans 11 residues. Germline V gene data show CDR1 as SNHLY and CDR2 as FYNNEI. Trimming pared 8 bases from V and 10 bases from J, leaving 12 bases between. In this sample, this clone turned up once. Its cognate antigen is unknown. It was with 60 Vbeta and 13 Jbeta primers that the PCR ran. The data were produced by immunoSEQ multiplex PCR, yet TCRdb's version contains in-frame clones alone and is incomplete. This table has approximately 81,000 clones, about 81% appearing once. This clonotype was obtained from a woman in her 50s in good health and CMV-seronegative. The sample taken for sequencing was PBMCs. The chain links TRBV2 to TRBJ2-1; the D gene is possibly TRBD2 (6 bases). The CDR3 here is CASRGRREQFF. CDR3 DNA sequence: TGTGCCAGCCGAGGGAGGAGGGAGCAGTTCTTC.